A single sample gave rise to the 5 T cell receptor beta chains below, sequenced in a study of blood T cell repertoires in COVID-19. The assay was immunoSEQ multiplex PCR, and TCRdb's table has in-frame clones only and misses some. The repertoire holds under 100,000 clones, with 90% as singletons. The sequenced sample was peripheral blood. The receptors here all came from a man aged 50 to 59 with acute or convalescent COVID-19.

The rearrangement joins TRBV6-6 to TRBJ1-1; 9 positions agree with TRBD1. Germline CDR1 reads MNHNY; CDR2 reads SVGAGI (reference sequence). CDR3 length equals 13 residues. The V gene end was trimmed by 7 bases and the J gene end by 5 bases; junction bases not matched to a gene: 5. CDR3 sequence reads: CASNYRGPTEAFF. DNA for the CDR3: TGTGCCAGCAACTACAGGGGGCCAACTGAAGCTTTCTTT.

The rearrangement uses TRBV25-1 and TRBJ2-2; D is uncertain. Trimming removed 4 bases at V and 3 bases at J, with 9 bases between. The CDR3 consists of 14 residues. CDR1 and CDR2 (germline): MGHDK, SYGVNS. Written as DNA, the CDR3 is TGTGCCAGCAGTGCCCGTACAGACACCGGGGAGCTGTTTTTT. It encodes CASSARTDTGELFF.

V and J are TRBV5-6 and TRBJ2-1, with D possibly TRBD1 on 6 matching bases. Per the germline V gene, CDR1 is SGHDT and CDR2 is YYEEEE. The germline V and J ends were trimmed by 2 bases and 9 bases, with 12 bases remaining between them. The CDR3 sequence is 13 residues long. This CDR3 is CASSFPGVGEQFF. The CDR3 nucleotides are TGTGCCAGCAGCTTCCCAGGGGTCGGTGAGCAGTTCTTC.

The chain employs TRBV18 and TRBJ1-2; D is perhaps TRBD1 (6 bases). V lost 1 base and J 6 bases, leaving 12 bases between the germline ends. CDR1 is KGHSH, CDR2 LQKENI, per germline. CDR3 size: 14 residues. CDR3 bases: TGTGCCAGCTCACCACTCAGGGGCGTGGATGGCTACACCTTC. This gives the protein CASSPLRGVDGYTF.

The chain recombines TRBV7-9 with TRBJ2-3; D perhaps matches TRBD1 (5 bases). In germline, CDR1 is SEHNR, CDR2 FQNEAQ (reference sequence). The CDR3 spans 14 residues. The V gene lost 1 base and the J gene lost 1 base, with 6 bases spanning the gap. DNA of the CDR3: TGTGCCAGCAGCTTAGGCAGGGGCACAGATACGCAGTATTTT. Encoded protein: CASSLGRGTDTQYF.